This entry describes one T cell receptor (beta chain). No antigen is known for it. Primers for the PCR totalled 60 Vbeta and 13 Jbeta. Sequencing was performed with immunoSEQ multiplex PCR; in TCRdb, only in-frame clones are kept and a portion is missing. The table includes more than 200,000 clones, roughly 82% detected once. Germline V lookup: CDR1 MNHEY, CDR2 SMNVEV (reference sequence). The CDR3 sequence is 14 residues long. V lost 11 bases and J lost 3, with 18 bases in between. These data come from a study of cytomegalovirus exposure and HLA in healthy donors. Findings and limits, study-wide: An ancestry cluster, one associated with Asian ancestry, reportedly showed fewer N-insertions than the approximately 650-donor mean in a later analysis. In an earlier analysis, most TCR beta V segments were productive about 90% or about 30% of the time. The classifier reportedly diagnosed cytomegalovirus status with high sensitivity and specificity.

The sequenced sample consisted of PBMCs. The receptor was derived from a man aged 35 to 55 in good health and CMV-seropositive. V is TRBV27 and J is TRBJ2-3; possible D gene TRBD1, 5 bases. In DNA form, the CDR3 reads TGTGCCGTCTCCGCAGGGATTTTTACAGATACGCAGTATTTT. Translation: CAVSAGIFTDTQYF.